The present T cell receptor beta chain was sequenced within a study of T cell responses to AZD1222 COVID-19 vaccine. Overall study findings and caveats: None of the repertoires were sampled until the peak T cell response had passed. Among those given AZD1222, only 6 or 7 were seropositive at baseline. Once two AZD1222 doses were given, Spike-specific TCR breadth and depth went up.

TCRdb's table, derived via immunoSEQ multiplex PCR, lists solely in-frame clones and lacks some. The sample gives about 120,000 clones, 70% to 90% of which show up once; roughly 3.8% is in the top ten. With regard to this clone: What it binds is not known.

Germline V lookup: CDR1 MNHNS, CDR2 SASEGT. V lost 3 bases and J 2 bases, leaving 11 bases between the germline ends. This CDR3 has 14 amino acids. The rearrangement uses TRBV6-1 and TRBJ2-7, with a possible D match to TRBD1 (6 bases). The origin of this receptor is an adult who received the AZD1222 COVID-19 vaccine. The sequences come from peripheral blood, collected 28 days after the second AZD1222 dose. The CDR3 spells CASSDRGRAYEQYF. In nucleotides, the CDR3 is TGTGCCAGCAGTGACAGGGGACGAGCCTACGAGCAGTACTTC.